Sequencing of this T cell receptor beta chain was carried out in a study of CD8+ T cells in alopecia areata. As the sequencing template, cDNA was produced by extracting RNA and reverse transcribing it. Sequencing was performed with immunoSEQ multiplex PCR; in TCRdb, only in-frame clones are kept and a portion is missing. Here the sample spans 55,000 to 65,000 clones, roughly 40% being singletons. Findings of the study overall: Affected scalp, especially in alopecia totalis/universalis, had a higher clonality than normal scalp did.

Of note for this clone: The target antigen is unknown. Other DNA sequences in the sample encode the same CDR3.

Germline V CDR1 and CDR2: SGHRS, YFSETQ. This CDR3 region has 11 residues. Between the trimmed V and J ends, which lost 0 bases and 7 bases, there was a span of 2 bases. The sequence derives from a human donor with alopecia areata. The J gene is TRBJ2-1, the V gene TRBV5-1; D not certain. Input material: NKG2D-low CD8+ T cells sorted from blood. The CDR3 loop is CASSLGNEQFF. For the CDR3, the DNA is TGCGCCAGCAGCTTGGGAAATGAGCAGTTCTTC.